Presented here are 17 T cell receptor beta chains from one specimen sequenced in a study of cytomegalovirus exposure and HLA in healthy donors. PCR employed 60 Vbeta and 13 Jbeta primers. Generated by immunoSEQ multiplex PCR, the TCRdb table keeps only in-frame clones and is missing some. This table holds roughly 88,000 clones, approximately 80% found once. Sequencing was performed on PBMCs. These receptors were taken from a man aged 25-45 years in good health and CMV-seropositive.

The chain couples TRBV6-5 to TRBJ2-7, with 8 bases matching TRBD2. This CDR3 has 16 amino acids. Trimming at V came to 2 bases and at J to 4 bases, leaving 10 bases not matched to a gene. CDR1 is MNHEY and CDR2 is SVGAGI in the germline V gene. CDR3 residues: CASSYGGGRGGYEQYF. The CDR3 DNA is TGTGCCAGCAGTTACGGGGGAGGCCGGGGGGGATACGAGCAGTACTTC.

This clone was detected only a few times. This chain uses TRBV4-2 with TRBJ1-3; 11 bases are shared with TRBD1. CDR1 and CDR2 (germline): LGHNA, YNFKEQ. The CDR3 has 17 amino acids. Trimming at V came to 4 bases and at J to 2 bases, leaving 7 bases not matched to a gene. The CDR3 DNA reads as TGTGCCAGCAGCCGCAAAGAGGGACAGGGGGCTGGAAACACCATATATTTT. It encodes CASSRKEGQGAGNTIYF.

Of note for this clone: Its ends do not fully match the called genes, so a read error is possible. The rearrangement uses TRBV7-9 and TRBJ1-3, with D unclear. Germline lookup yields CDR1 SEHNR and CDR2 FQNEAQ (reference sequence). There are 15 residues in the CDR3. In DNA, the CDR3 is TGTTCCAGCAGTTCCCCAGTTTTCTCTGGAAACACCATATATTTT. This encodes CSSSSPVFSGNTIYF.

CDR3 in amino acids: CASSLARNSPLHF. The CDR3 nucleotides are TGTGCCAGCAGCTTAGCACGGAATTCACCCCTCCACTTT. The rearrangement links TRBV7-8 to TRBJ1-6; no reliable D call. CDR3 length: 13 amino acids. V was cut by 0 bases and J by 7 bases, with 4 bases left in between. The germline V gene has CDR1 SGHVS and CDR2 FQNEAQ.

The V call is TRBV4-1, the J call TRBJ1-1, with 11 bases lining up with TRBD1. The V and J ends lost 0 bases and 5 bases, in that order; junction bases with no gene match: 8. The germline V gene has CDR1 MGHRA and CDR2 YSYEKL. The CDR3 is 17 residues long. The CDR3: CASSQDHGQGAKTEAFF. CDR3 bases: TGCGCCAGCAGCCAAGACCACGGACAGGGGGCGAAGACTGAAGCTTTCTTT.

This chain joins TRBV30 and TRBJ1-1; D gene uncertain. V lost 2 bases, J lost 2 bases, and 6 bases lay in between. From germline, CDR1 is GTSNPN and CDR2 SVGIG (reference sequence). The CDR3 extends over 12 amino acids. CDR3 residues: CAWSHLNTEAFF. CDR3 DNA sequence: TGTGCCTGGAGTCACCTAAACACTGAAGCTTTCTTT.

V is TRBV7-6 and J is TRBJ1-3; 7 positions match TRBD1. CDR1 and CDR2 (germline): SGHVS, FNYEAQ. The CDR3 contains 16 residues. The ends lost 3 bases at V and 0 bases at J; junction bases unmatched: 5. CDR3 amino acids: CASSLRTGASGNTIYF. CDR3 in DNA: TGTGCCAGCAGCTTGCGGACAGGCGCCTCTGGAAACACCATATATTTT. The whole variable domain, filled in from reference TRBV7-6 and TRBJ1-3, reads GAGVSQSPRYKVTKRGQDVALRCDPISGHVSLYWYRQALGQGPEFLTYFNYEAQQDKSGLPNDRFSAERPEGSISTLTIQRTEQRDSAMYRCASSLRTGASGNTIYFGEGSWLTVV.

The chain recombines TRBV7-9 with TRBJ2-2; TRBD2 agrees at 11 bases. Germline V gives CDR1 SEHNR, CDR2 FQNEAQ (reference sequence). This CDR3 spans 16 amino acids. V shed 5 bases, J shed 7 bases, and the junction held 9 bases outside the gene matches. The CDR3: CASSPRIAGGIGELFF. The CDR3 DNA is TGTGCCAGCAGCCCCCGGATAGCGGGAGGGATCGGGGAGCTGTTTTTT.

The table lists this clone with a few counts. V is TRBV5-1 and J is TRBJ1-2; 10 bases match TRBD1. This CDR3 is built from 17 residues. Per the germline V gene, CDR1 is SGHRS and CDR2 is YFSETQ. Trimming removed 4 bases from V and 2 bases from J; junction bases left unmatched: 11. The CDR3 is CASSNPGQGSGNYGYTF. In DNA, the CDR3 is TGCGCCAGCAGCAATCCGGGACAGGGGTCCGGAAACTATGGCTACACCTTC.

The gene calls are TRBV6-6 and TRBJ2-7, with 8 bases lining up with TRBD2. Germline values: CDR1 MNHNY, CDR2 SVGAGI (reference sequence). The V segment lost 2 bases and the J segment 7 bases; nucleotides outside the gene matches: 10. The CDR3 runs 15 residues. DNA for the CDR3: TGTGCCAGCAGTTACGGGGCGGGAGGAGCGTGGGAGCAGTACTTC. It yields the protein CASSYGAGGAWEQYF.

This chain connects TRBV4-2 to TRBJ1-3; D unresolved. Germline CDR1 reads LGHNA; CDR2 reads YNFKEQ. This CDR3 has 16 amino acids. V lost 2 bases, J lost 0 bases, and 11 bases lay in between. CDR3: CASSQRSGSSGNTIYF. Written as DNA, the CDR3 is TGTGCCAGCAGCCAAAGATCGGGGTCCTCTGGAAACACCATATATTTT.

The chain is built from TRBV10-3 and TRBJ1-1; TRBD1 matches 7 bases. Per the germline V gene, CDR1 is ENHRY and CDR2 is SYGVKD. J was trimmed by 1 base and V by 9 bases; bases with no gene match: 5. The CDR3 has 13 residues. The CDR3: CAIATGTNTEAFF. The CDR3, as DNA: TGTGCCATTGCGACAGGGACGAACACTGAAGCTTTCTTT.

The CDR3 loop is CASSLRRQGTQGNTIYF. CDR3 nucleotide sequence: TGTGCCAGCAGCCTCCGCCGACAGGGAACCCAAGGAAACACCATATATTTT. This chain connects TRBV7-8 to TRBJ1-3; 7 bases match TRBD1. The CDR3 runs to 17 residues. V lost 5 bases to trimming and J lost 4 bases; unmatched junction nucleotides: 14. The V gene's germline CDR1 is SGHVS and CDR2 FQNEAQ. The whole variable domain, remainder taken from reference TRBV7-8 and TRBJ1-3, is GAGVSQSPRYKVAKRGQDVALRCDPISGHVSLFWYQQALGQGPEFLTYFQNEAQLDKSGLPSDRFFAERPEGSVSTLKIQRTQQEDSAVYLCASSLRRQGTQGNTIYFGEGSWLTVV.

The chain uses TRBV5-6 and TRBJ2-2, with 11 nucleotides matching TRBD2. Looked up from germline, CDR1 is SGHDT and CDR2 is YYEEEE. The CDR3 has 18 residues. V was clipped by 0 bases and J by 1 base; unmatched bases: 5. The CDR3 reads CASSLESSGRLNTGELFF. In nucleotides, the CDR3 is TGTGCCAGCAGCTTGGAGTCTAGCGGGAGGCTGAACACCGGGGAGCTGTTTTTT.

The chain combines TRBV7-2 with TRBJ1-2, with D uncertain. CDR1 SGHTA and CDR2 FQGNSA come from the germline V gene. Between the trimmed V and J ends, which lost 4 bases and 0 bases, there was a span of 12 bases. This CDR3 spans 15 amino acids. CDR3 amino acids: CASSSRDGSNYGYTF. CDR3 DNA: TGTGCCAGCAGCTCAAGAGACGGGTCTAACTATGGCTACACCTTC. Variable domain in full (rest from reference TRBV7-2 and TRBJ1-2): GAGVSQSPSNKVTEKGKDVELRCDPISGHTALYWYRQSLGQGLEFLIYFQGNSAPDKSGLPSDRFSAERTGGSVSTLTIQRTQQEDSAVYLCASSSRDGSNYGYTFGSGTRLTVV.

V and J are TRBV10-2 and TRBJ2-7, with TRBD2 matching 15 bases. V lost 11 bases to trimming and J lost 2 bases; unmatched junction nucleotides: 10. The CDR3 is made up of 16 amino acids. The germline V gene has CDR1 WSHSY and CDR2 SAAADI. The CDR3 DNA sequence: TGCGCCGTTGAACCGGGACTAGCGGGAGGTACCTACGAGCAGTACTTC. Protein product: CAVEPGLAGGTYEQYF.

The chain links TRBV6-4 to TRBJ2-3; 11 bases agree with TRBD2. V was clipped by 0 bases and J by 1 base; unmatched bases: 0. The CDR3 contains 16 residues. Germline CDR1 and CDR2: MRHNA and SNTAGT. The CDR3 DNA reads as TGTGCCAGCAGTGACTCGACTAGCGGGGGCACAGATACGCAGTATTTT. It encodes CASSDSTSGGTDTQYF.